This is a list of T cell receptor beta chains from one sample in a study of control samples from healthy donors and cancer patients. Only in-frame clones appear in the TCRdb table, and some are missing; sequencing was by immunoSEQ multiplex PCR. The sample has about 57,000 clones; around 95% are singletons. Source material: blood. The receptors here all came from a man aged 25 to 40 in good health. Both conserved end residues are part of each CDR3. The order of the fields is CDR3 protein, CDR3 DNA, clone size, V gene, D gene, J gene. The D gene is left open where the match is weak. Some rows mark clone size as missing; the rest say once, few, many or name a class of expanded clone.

CASSETGRTYEQYF | TGTGCCAGCAGTGAAACGGGAAGGACCTACGAGCAGTACTTC | - | TRBV6-4 | - | TRBJ2-7
CASSISGKGYEQYF | TGTGCCAGTAGTATATCAGGGAAGGGGTACGAGCAGTACTTC | - | TRBV19 | - | TRBJ2-7
CATSEGGRSDTQYF | TGTGCCACCAGTGAGGGGGGGAGGTCAGATACGCAGTATTTT | - | TRBV24-1 | TRBD2 | TRBJ2-3
CASSPELGNTIYF | TGTGCCAGCAGCCCGGAATTGGGAAACACCATATATTTT | - | TRBV11-2 | - | TRBJ1-3
CASSPARTGGWYGYTF | TGCGCCAGCAGCCCCGCCAGGACAGGGGGTTGGTATGGCTACACCTTC | - | TRBV4-1 | TRBD1 | TRBJ1-2
CASTIGAQETQYF | TGTGCCAGCACCATAGGGGCACAAGAGACCCAGTACTTC | - | TRBV7-9 | - | TRBJ2-5
CALGRRGDSPLHF | TGTGCCCTAGGCCGCAGGGGGGATTCACCCCTCCACTTT | - | TRBV30 | TRBD1 | TRBJ1-6
CASSQAGYKYTEAFF | TGCGCCAGCAGTCAGGCAGGGTATAAGTACACTGAAGCTTTCTTT | - | TRBV23-1 | - | TRBJ1-1
CASSTPPQSGPYSNQPQHF | TGTGCCAGTAGTACCCCCCCGCAGTCAGGGCCCTATAGCAATCAGCCCCAGCATTTT | - | TRBV19 | - | TRBJ1-5
CASSSDHYNEQFF | TGTGCCAGCAGCTCGGACCATTACAATGAGCAGTTCTTC | - | TRBV11-3 | - | TRBJ2-1
CASATGYYEQYF | TGTGCCAGCGCGACAGGGTACTACGAGCAGTACTTC | - | TRBV7-9 | TRBD1 | TRBJ2-7
CASSQDSASSNQPQHF | TGCGCCAGCAGCCAAGATAGTGCGAGTAGCAATCAGCCCCAGCATTTT | - | TRBV4-3 | - | TRBJ1-5
CACSEGTRLNTEAFF | TGTGCCTGTTCGGAGGGGACAAGACTGAACACTGAAGCTTTCTTT | - | TRBV30 | - | TRBJ1-1
CASETGGGKYF | TGTGCCAGCGAGACAGGGGGCGGAAAGTACTTC | - | TRBV6-5 | TRBD1 | TRBJ2-7
CAWSGQFNEKLFF | TGTGCCTGGAGCGGTCAGTTTAATGAAAAACTGTTTTTT | - | TRBV30 | - | TRBJ1-4
CSVDPVGGEVGYTF | TGCAGCGTTGACCCCGTGGGGGGTGAAGTTGGCTACACCTTC | - | TRBV29-1 | - | TRBJ1-2
CARLNTNYGYTF | TGTGCCCGGCTTAACACCAACTATGGCTACACCTTC | - | TRBV30 | - | TRBJ1-2
CAWSVGEADTQYF | TGTGCCTGGAGTGTGGGGGAGGCGGATACGCAGTATTTT | - | TRBV30 | - | TRBJ2-3
CATSKTPGQVNTGELFF | TGTGCCACCAGTAAAACACCGGGACAGGTGAACACCGGGGAGCTGTTTTTT | - | TRBV24-1 | TRBD1 | TRBJ2-2
CASTLADSYEQYF | TGTGCCAGCACCCTAGCGGATTCCTACGAGCAGTACTTC | - | TRBV28 | TRBD2 | TRBJ2-7
CASSPPVSSPLHF | TGTGCCAGCTCACCACCGGTAAGTTCACCCCTCCACTTT | few | TRBV18 | - | TRBJ1-6
CASTHGDGYTF | TGTGCCAGCACCCACGGGGATGGCTACACCTTC | - | TRBV4-2 | - | TRBJ1-2
CASSATGGLAQETQYF | TGTGCCAGCAGCGCGACAGGGGGACTAGCCCAAGAGACCCAGTACTTC | - | TRBV9 | - | TRBJ2-5
CSASEGHNSNQPQHF | TGCAGTGCTAGTGAGGGACACAATAGCAATCAGCCCCAGCATTTT | - | TRBV20-1 | - | TRBJ1-5
CASSSLQGGSYEQYF | TGTGCCAGCAGTTCCCTACAGGGGGGCTCCTACGAGCAGTACTTC | - | TRBV6-5 | TRBD1 | TRBJ2-7
CASSGLAGAYNEQFF | TGTGCCAGCAGTGGGCTAGCGGGAGCCTACAATGAGCAGTTCTTC | - | TRBV6-4 | TRBD2 | TRBJ2-1
CASSPMGGPKGRFGYTF | TGCGCCAGCAGCCCGATGGGGGGACCAAAGGGACGCTTTGGCTACACCTTC | once | TRBV5-1 | - | TRBJ1-2
CASSIRLGQNTGELFF | TGTGCCAGCAGCATACGACTAGGACAGAACACCGGGGAGCTGTTTTTT | once | TRBV9 | - | TRBJ2-2
CASSIALGTGNTIYF | TGCGCCAGCAGCATCGCTCTGGGGACTGGAAACACCATATATTTT | once | TRBV5-1 | - | TRBJ1-3
CASSSGTANTEAFF | TGTGCCAGCAGCTCCGGGACTGCGAACACTGAAGCTTTCTTT | - | TRBV7-2 | - | TRBJ1-1
CASTPVPSSYEQYF | TGTGCCAGCACCCCGGTACCGAGCTCCTACGAGCAGTACTTC | - | TRBV5-8 | - | TRBJ2-7
CASSVAPTVNTEAFF | TGTGCCAGCAGCGTAGCACCAACGGTGAACACTGAAGCTTTCTTT | - | TRBV9 | - | TRBJ1-1
CASSFGTNGYTF | TGCGCCAGCAGCTTCGGGACAAATGGCTACACCTTC | few | TRBV5-1 | - | TRBJ1-2
CASSPSGPRPPRGTDTQYF | TGTGCCAGCAGCCCTTCCGGTCCCAGGCCCCCAAGAGGGACAGATACGCAGTATTTT | - | TRBV7-8 | - | TRBJ2-3
CASSLAREDTQYF | TGTGCCAGCAGCTTAGCTCGCGAAGATACGCAGTATTTT | - | TRBV7-2 | - | TRBJ2-3
CASSLDAGSNEKLFF | TGTGCCAGCAGCTTAGATGCAGGGAGTAATGAAAAACTGTTTTTT | - | TRBV11-2 | - | TRBJ1-4
CASSLLAGVKSDTQYF | TGTGCCAGCAGCTTGCTAGCGGGAGTCAAGTCAGATACGCAGTATTTT | - | TRBV7-6 | TRBD2 | TRBJ2-3
CASSQEGTGGGQFF | TGTGCCAGCAGCCAAGAAGGGACGGGGGGCGGGCAGTTCTTC | once | TRBV3-1/TRBV3-2 | - | TRBJ2-1
CASSSYPWAFNEQFF | TGTGCCAGTAGCTCCTATCCGTGGGCGTTCAATGAGCAGTTCTTC | - | TRBV19 | - | TRBJ2-1
CSVEDSRMGTEAFF | TGCAGCGTTGAAGACAGTAGGATGGGGACTGAAGCTTTCTTT | once | TRBV29-1 | - | TRBJ1-1
CASTRRTGELFF | TGTGCCAGCACCAGGAGAACCGGGGAGCTGTTTTTT | - | TRBV7-9 | - | TRBJ2-2
CASSVGGVGSYNEQFF | TGTGCCAGCAGCGTAGGGGGGGTGGGCTCCTACAATGAGCAGTTCTTC | - | TRBV9 | - | TRBJ2-1
CAFRGQGAEKLFF | TGTGCCTTCCGGGGACAGGGGGCTGAAAAACTGTTTTTT | - | TRBV30 | TRBD1 | TRBJ1-4